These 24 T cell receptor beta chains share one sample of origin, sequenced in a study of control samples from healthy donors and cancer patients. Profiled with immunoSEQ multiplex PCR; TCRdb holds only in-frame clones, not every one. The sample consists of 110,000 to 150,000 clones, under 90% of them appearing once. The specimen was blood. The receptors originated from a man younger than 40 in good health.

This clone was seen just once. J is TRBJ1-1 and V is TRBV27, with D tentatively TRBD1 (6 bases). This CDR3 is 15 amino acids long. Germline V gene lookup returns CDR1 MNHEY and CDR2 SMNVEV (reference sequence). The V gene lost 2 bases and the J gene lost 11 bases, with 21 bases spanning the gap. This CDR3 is CASSLDGDWGQGAFF. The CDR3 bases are TGTGCCAGCAGTTTAGACGGGGATTGGGGACAAGGGGCTTTCTTT.

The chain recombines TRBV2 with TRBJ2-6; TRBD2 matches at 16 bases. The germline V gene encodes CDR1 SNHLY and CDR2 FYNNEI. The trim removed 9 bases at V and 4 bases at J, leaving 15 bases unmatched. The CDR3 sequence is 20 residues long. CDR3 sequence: CASSGTSGRAQLAGANVLTF. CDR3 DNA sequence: TGTGCCAGTTCCGGGACTAGCGGGAGGGCCCAGCTTGCCGGGGCCAACGTCCTGACTTTC.

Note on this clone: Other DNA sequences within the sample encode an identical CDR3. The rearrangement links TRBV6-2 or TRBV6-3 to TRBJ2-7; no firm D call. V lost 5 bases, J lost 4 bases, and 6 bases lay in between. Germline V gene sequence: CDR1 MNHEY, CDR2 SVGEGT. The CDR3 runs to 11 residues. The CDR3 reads CASSPRYEQYF. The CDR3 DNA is TGTGCCAGCAGTCCAAGGTACGAGCAGTACTTC.

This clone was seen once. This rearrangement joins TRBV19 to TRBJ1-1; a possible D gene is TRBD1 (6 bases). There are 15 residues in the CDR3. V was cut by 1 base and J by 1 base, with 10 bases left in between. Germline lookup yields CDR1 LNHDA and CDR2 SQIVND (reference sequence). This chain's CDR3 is CASSIVGTPNTEAFF. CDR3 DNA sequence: TGTGCCAGTAGTATAGTAGGGACACCGAACACTGAAGCTTTCTTT.

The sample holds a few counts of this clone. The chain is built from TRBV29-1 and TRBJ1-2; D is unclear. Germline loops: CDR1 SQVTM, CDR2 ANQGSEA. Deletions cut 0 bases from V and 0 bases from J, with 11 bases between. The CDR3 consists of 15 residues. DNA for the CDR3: TGCAGCGTTGAAGACCGTTTCACAGCTAACTATGGCTACACCTTC. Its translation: CSVEDRFTANYGYTF.

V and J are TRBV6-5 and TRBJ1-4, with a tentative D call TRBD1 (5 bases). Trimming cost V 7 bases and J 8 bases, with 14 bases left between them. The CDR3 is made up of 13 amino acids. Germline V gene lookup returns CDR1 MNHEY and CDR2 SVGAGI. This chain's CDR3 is CASTQGTREKLFF. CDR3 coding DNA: TGTGCCAGCACCCAGGGCACACGCGAAAAACTGTTTTTT.

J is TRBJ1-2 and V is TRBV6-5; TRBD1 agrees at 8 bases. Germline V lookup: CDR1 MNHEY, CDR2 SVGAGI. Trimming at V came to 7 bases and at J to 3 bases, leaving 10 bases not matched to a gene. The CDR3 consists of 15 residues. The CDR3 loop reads CASTPRTGRYYGYTF. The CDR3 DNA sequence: TGTGCCAGCACCCCGAGGACAGGGCGGTACTATGGCTACACCTTC.

Here the CDR3 DNA reads TGTGCCACCAGCAGAGAGAAGCGGGGTAGCACAGATACGCAGTATTTT. Translating gives CATSREKRGSTDTQYF. The V gene is TRBV15, the J gene TRBJ2-3; 7 nucleotides match TRBD2. V lost 0 bases and J lost 0; bases outside the gene matches: 3. Per germline, CDR1 LNHNV and CDR2 YYDKDF (reference sequence). The CDR3 is 16 residues long.

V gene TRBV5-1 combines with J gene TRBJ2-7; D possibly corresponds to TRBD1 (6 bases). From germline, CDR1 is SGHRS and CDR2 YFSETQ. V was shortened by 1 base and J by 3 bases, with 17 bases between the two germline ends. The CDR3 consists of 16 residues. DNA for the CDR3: TGCGCCAGCAGCTTGACTCTGGGCCAGGGGAACTACGAGCAGTACTTC. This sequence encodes CASSLTLGQGNYEQYF.

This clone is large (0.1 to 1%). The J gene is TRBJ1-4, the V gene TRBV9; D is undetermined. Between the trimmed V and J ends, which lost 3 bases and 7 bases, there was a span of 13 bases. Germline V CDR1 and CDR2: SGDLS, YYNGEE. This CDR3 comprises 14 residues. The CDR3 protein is CASSAEGNTEKLFF. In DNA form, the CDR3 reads TGTGCCAGCAGCGCGGAAGGAAACACTGAAAAACTGTTTTTT.

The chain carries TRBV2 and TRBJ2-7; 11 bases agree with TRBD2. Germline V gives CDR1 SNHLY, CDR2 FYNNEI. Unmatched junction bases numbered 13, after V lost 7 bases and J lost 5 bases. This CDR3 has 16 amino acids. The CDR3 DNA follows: TGTGCCAGCAAATTAGCGGGAGGGCCCCCAAGCAACGAGCAGTACTTC. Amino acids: CASKLAGGPPSNEQYF.

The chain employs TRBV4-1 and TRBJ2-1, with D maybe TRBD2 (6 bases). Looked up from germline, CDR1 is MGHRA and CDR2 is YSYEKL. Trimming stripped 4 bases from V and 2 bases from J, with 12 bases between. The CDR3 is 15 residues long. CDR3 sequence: CASSLEGGAYNEQFF. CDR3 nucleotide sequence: TGCGCCAGCAGCCTGGAGGGCGGCGCCTACAATGAGCAGTTCTTC.

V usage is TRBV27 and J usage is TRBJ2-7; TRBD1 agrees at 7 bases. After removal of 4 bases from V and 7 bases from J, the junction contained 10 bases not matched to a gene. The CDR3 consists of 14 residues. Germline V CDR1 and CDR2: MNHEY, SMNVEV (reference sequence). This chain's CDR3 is CASSSTGWWEEQYF. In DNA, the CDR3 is TGTGCCAGCAGTTCGACAGGGTGGTGGGAGGAGCAGTACTTC.

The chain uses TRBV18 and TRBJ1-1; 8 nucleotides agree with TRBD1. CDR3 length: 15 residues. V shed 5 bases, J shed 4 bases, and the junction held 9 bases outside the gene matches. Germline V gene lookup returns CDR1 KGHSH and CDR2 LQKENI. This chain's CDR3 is CASSFDRGLSTEAFF. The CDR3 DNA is TGTGCCAGCTCATTCGACAGGGGTTTGAGCACTGAAGCTTTCTTT. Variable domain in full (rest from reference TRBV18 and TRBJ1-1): NAGVMQNPRHLVRRRGQEARLRCSPMKGHSHVYWYRQLPEEGLKFMVYLQKENIIDESGMPKERFSAEFPKEGPSILRIQQVVRGDSAAYFCASSFDRGLSTEAFFGQGTRLTVV.

CDR3 residues: CATSRASRTDTQYF. The CDR3 DNA reads as TGTGCCACCAGCAGGGCATCAAGGACAGATACGCAGTATTTT. V is TRBV15 and J is TRBJ2-3, with D uncertain. Trimming cost V 3 bases and J 3 bases, with 10 bases left between them. Germline V gene lookup returns CDR1 LNHNV and CDR2 YYDKDF (reference sequence). CDR3 size: 14 residues.

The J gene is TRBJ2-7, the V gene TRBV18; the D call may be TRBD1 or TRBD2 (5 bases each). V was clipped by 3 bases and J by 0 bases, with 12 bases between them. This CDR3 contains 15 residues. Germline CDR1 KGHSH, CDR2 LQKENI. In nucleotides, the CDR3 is TGTGCCAGCTCACCGGGGACGGTGAGCTCCTACGAGCAGTACTTC. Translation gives CASSPGTVSSYEQYF.

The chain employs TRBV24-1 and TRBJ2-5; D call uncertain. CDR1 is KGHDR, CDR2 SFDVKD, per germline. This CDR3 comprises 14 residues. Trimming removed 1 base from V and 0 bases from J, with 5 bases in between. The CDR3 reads CATSDFVNQETQYF. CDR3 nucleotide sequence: TGTGCCACCAGTGATTTCGTCAACCAAGAGACCCAGTACTTC.

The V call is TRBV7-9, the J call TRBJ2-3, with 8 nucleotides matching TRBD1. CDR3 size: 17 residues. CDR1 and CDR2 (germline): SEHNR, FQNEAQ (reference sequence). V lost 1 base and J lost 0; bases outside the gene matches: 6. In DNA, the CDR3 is TGTGCCAGCAGCTTAGGCAGGGGGCTACTTAGCACAGATACGCAGTATTTT. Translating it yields CASSLGRGLLSTDTQYF.

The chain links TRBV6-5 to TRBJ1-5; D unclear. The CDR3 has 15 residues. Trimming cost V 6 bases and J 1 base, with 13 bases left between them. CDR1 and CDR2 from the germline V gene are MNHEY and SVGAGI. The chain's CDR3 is CASRMQPESNQPQHF. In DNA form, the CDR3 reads TGTGCCAGCAGGATGCAGCCGGAAAGCAATCAGCCCCAGCATTTT.

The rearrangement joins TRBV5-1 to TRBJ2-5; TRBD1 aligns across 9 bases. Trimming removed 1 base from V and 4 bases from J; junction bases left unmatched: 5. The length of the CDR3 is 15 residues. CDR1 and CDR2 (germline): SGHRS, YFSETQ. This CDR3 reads CASSLQTGGRETQYF. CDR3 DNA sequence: TGCGCCAGCAGCTTGCAGACAGGGGGAAGAGAGACCCAGTACTTC.

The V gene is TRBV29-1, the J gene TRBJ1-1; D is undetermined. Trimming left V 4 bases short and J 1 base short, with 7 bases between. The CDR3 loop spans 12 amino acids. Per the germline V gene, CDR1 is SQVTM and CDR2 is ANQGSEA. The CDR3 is CSVGPGNTEAFF. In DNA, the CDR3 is TGCAGCGTTGGACCGGGGAACACTGAAGCTTTCTTT.

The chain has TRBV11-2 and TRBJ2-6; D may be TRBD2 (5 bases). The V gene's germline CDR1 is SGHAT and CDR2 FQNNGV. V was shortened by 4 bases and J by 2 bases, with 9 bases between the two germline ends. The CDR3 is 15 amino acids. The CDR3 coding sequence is TGTGCCAGCAGCTCGGGGTTTACTGGGGCCAACGTCCTGACTTTC. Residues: CASSSGFTGANVLTF.

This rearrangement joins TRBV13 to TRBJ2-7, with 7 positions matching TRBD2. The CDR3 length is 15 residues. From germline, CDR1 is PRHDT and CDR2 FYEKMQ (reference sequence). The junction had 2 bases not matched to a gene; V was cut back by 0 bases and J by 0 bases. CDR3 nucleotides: TGTGCCAGCAGCTTAGGTCTAGCGGCCTCCTACGAGCAGTACTTC. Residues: CASSLGLAASYEQYF.

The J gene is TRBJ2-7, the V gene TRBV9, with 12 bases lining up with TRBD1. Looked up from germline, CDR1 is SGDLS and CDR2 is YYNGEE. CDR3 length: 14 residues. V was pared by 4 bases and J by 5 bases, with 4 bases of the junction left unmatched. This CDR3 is CASSWGTGGNEQYF. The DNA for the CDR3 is TGTGCCAGCAGCTGGGGGACAGGGGGCAACGAGCAGTACTTC.